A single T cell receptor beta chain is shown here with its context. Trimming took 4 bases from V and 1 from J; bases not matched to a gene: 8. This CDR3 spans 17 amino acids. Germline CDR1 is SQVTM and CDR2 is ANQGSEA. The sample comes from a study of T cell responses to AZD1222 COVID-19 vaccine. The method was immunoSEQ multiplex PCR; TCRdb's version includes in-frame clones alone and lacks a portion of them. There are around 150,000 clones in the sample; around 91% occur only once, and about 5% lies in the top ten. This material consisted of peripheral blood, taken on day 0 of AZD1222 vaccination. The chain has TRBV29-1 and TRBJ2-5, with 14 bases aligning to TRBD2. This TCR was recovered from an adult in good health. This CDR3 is CSVVPTSGGGFQETQYF. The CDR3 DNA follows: TGCAGCGTTGTGCCGACTAGCGGGGGGGGGTTCCAAGAGACCCAGTACTTC.